One sample yielded the 3 T cell receptor beta chains listed below, sequenced in a study of T cells in Graves' hyperthyroidism and ophthalmopathy. The source material, RNA transcripts, was used to amplify TCR beta CDR3 regions. First-round RT-PCR of the TCR CDR3 relied on the HTBI primer set. Using its own MiXCR run on the multiplex PCR reads, TCRdb lists one record per CDR3 protein. The sample consists of 300,000 to 450,000 distinct CDR3 sequences, approximately 15% of them appearing once. Sequencing was performed on blood. Receptor source: a woman aged 25 to 45 with Graves' ophthalmopathy.

This clonotype was seen a few times. The chain joins TRBV15 to TRBJ1-5, with D possibly TRBD1 on 6 matching bases. Trimming took off 5 bases at V and 2 bases at J, with 10 bases between the two ends. This CDR3 is built from 14 residues. CDR1 and CDR2 from the germline V gene are LNHNV and YYDKDF (reference sequence). The CDR3: CATSSQGRNQPQHF. CDR3 nucleotide sequence: TGTGCCACCAGCTCACAGGGTCGCAATCAGCCCCAGCATTTT.

This clonotype was observed a few times. The rearrangement links TRBV6-1 to TRBJ2-7; D unresolved. This CDR3 spans 13 amino acids. Germline V gene data show CDR1 as MNHNS and CDR2 as SASEGT. V was pared by 5 bases and J by 2 bases, with 10 bases between. The CDR3 sequence: CASSTRGAYEQYF. For the CDR3, the DNA is TGTGCCAGCAGTACCCGTGGGGCCTACGAGCAGTACTTC.

This clonotype appeared once. This sequence joins TRBV9 and TRBJ2-5, with TRBD2 as a possible D gene (6 bases). This CDR3 contains 15 residues. CDR1 SGDLS and CDR2 YYNGEE come from the germline V gene. V shed 0 bases and J shed 7 bases, with 16 bases lying between them. CDR3 sequence: CASSVGLEGMGTQYF. CDR3 in DNA: TGTGCCAGCAGCGTAGGACTAGAGGGCATGGGGACCCAGTACTTC.